Following are 15 T cell receptor beta chains from one sample sequenced in a study of OX40 agonist ivuxolimab in advanced cancers. Profiling relied on immunoSEQ multiplex PCR, and the TCRdb table lists in-frame clones only, not all of them. Of roughly 93,000 clones listed, about 92% are singletons. This specimen consisted of CD4+ or CD8+ T cells sorted from blood, obtained in a trial of the OX40 agonist ivuxolimab. The receptor source for this set is an adult with an advanced solid tumor such as melanoma, head and neck, liver or kidney cancer.

V is TRBV5-4 and J is TRBJ2-7, with 7 bases identical to TRBD2. Germline assignment: CDR1 SGHNT and CDR2 YYREEE (reference sequence). Unmatched junction bases numbered 7, after V lost 4 bases and J lost 6 bases. The CDR3 spans 13 residues. The CDR3 DNA reads TGTGCCAGCAGCCAAGGACTAGAGAGCGAGCAGTACTTC. Protein product: CASSQGLESEQYF.

This clone was seen a single time. The chain carries TRBV2 and TRBJ1-1; D call uncertain. This CDR3 is built from 13 residues. CDR1 and CDR2 (germline): SNHLY, FYNNEI. V was shortened by 3 bases and J by 4 bases, with 9 bases between the two germline ends. CDR3 sequence: CASSDPGSTEAFF. The DNA for the CDR3 is TGTGCCAGCAGTGATCCGGGAAGCACTGAAGCTTTCTTT.

This chain joins TRBV4-1 and TRBJ1-2; 8 bases agree with TRBD1. The CDR3 runs 14 residues. The ends lost 0 bases at V and 6 bases at J; junction bases unmatched: 3. CDR1 is MGHRA, CDR2 YSYEKL, per germline. This chain's CDR3 is CASSQEDRADGYTF. The CDR3 coding sequence is TGCGCCAGCAGCCAAGAGGACAGGGCCGATGGCTACACCTTC.

This rearrangement joins TRBV29-1 to TRBJ2-3, with 7 bases that match TRBD2. V lost 6 bases to trimming and J lost 1 base; unmatched junction nucleotides: 13. CDR1 and CDR2 from the germline V gene are SQVTM and ANQGSEA. This CDR3 has 16 amino acids. The CDR3 DNA follows: TGCAGCGTCTCCTCCCTCCTAGCGGTGGGCACAGATACGCAGTATTTT. It specifies CSVSSLLAVGTDTQYF.

The gene calls are TRBV7-9 and TRBJ2-2; 7 nucleotides match TRBD1. The germline V gene encodes CDR1 SEHNR and CDR2 FQNEAQ (reference sequence). This CDR3 has 15 residues. V trimming: 1 base; J trimming: 1 base; junction bases outside the gene matches: 0. CDR3 DNA: TGTGCCAGCAGCTTAGGGACAGGGAACACCGGGGAGCTGTTTTTT. It is translated as CASSLGTGNTGELFF. The full variable domain, in which reference TRBV7-9 and TRBJ2-2 provide the parts outside the CDR3, is DTGVSQNPRHKITKRGQNVTFRCDPISEHNRLYWYRQTLGQGPEFLTYFQNEAQLEKSRLLSDRFSAERPKGSFSTLEIQRTEQGDSAMYLCASSLGTGNTGELFFGEGSRLTVL.

The chain carries TRBV5-4 and TRBJ2-3; the D is unclear. Trimming took 0 bases from V and 6 from J, leaving 11 bases between them. The V gene's germline CDR1 is SGHNT and CDR2 YYREEE (reference sequence). The CDR3 totals 14 residues. CDR3 nucleotide sequence: TGTGCCAGCAGCTTGGATGGTAGGTTGGATACGCAGTATTTT. Translated: CASSLDGRLDTQYF.

The chain recombines TRBV29-1 with TRBJ1-1; possibly TRBD1 for D (5 bases). Germline CDR1 reads SQVTM; CDR2 reads ANQGSEA. The CDR3 spans 15 residues. V lost 3 bases and J lost 2, with 16 bases in between. CDR3 residues: CSVDARWGINTEAFF. CDR3 bases: TGCAGCGTTGACGCCCGCTGGGGGATTAACACTGAAGCTTTCTTT. Combining the CDR3 with reference TRBV29-1 and TRBJ1-1 gives the whole variable domain SAVISQKPSRDICQRGTSLTIQCQVDSQVTMMFWYRQQPGQSLTLIATANQGSEATYESGFVIDKFPISRPNLTFSTLTVSNMSPEDSSIYLCSVDARWGINTEAFFGQGTRLTVV.

The J gene is TRBJ2-5, the V gene TRBV6-5; D not certain. Trimming removed 2 bases from V and 5 bases from J, with 9 bases in between. The CDR3 sequence is 13 residues long. Per the germline V gene, CDR1 is MNHEY and CDR2 is SVGAGI. The CDR3 sequence: CASSYEAWETQYF. DNA for the CDR3: TGTGCCAGCAGTTACGAAGCTTGGGAGACCCAGTACTTC.

The rearrangement joins TRBV6-5 to TRBJ1-1, with no clear D. This CDR3 spans 16 amino acids. Trimming left V 3 bases short and J 0 bases short, with 14 bases between. CDR1 MNHEY and CDR2 SVGAGI come from the germline V gene. CDR3 residues: CASSYKQFGMNTEAFF. CDR3 nucleotide sequence: TGTGCCAGCAGTTATAAGCAGTTTGGGATGAACACTGAAGCTTTCTTT.

The genes are TRBV11-2 and TRBJ1-2, with D possibly TRBD1 on 6 matching bases. CDR3 length equals 13 residues. V was shortened by 5 bases and J by 6 bases, with 13 bases between the two germline ends. Per germline, CDR1 SGHAT and CDR2 FQNNGV. CDR3 DNA: TGTGCCAGCAGCCAGATAAGGGGGGATGGCTACACCTTC. Amino acid sequence: CASSQIRGDGYTF. Filled out from reference TRBV11-2 and TRBJ1-2, the complete variable domain reads EAGVAQSPRYKIIEKRQSVAFWCNPISGHATLYWYQQILGQGPKLLIQFQNNGVVDDSQLPKDRFSAERLKGVDSTLKIQPAKLEDSAVYLCASSQIRGDGYTFGSGTRLTVV.

This clone was counted only a few times. This sequence joins TRBV18 and TRBJ1-2; D gene ambiguous. This CDR3 spans 14 amino acids. The germline V gene has CDR1 KGHSH and CDR2 LQKENI. Trimming took off 5 bases at V and 8 bases at J, with 18 bases between the two ends. The CDR3 reads CASSSGEGLGGYTF. In nucleotides, the CDR3 is TGTGCCAGCTCATCCGGGGAGGGTCTAGGAGGCTACACCTTC. The entire variable domain, with the rest obtained from reference TRBV18 and TRBJ1-2, is as follows: NAGVMQNPRHLVRRRGQEARLRCSPMKGHSHVYWYRQLPEEGLKFMVYLQKENIIDESGMPKERFSAEFPKEGPSILRIQQVVRGDSAAYFCASSSGEGLGGYTFGSGTRLTVV.

This chain joins TRBV30 and TRBJ1-6; TRBD1 aligns across 7 bases. The CDR3 covers 14 residues. CDR1 is GTSNPN and CDR2 is SVGIG in the germline V gene (reference sequence). V lost 5 bases and J lost 6; bases outside the gene matches: 7. The CDR3 sequence: CAWSGGIGNSPLHF. In DNA form, the CDR3 reads TGTGCCTGGTCAGGGGGAATAGGTAATTCACCCCTCCACTTT.

The J gene is TRBJ1-2, the V gene TRBV30, with D uncertain. Per the germline V gene, CDR1 is GTSNPN and CDR2 is SVGIG (reference sequence). The CDR3 spans 11 residues. V was clipped by 5 bases and J by 4 bases, with 8 bases between them. CDR3 sequence reads: CAWGGVYGYTF. CDR3 coding DNA: TGTGCCTGGGGTGGGGTCTATGGCTACACCTTC.

The chain uses TRBV28 and TRBJ2-7, with 11 nucleotides matching TRBD2. From germline, CDR1 is MDHEN and CDR2 SYDVKM. The J segment lost 3 bases and the V segment lost 5 bases, leaving 6 bases of the junction unmatched. This CDR3 is 15 amino acids long. The CDR3 reads CASSVTGTSGYEQYF. The CDR3 nucleotides are TGTGCCAGCAGTGTAACTGGGACTAGCGGCTACGAGCAGTACTTC. Based on the CDR3 plus reference TRBV28 and TRBJ2-7, the full variable domain is DVKVTQSSRYLVKRTGEKVFLECVQDMDHENMFWYRQDPGLGLRLIYFSYDVKMKEKGDIPEGYSVSREKKERFSLILESASTNQTSMYLCASSVTGTSGYEQYFGPGTRLTVT.

The rearrangement links TRBV5-5 to TRBJ2-1, with D tentatively TRBD1 (5 bases). V gave up 2 bases and J gave up 1 base, with 7 bases separating them. This CDR3 is 14 amino acids long. Germline CDR1 is SGHKS and CDR2 is YYEKEE (reference sequence). Here the CDR3 DNA reads TGTGCCAGCAGCTTCCAGGGATCCTACAATGAGCAGTTCTTC. It encodes CASSFQGSYNEQFF.